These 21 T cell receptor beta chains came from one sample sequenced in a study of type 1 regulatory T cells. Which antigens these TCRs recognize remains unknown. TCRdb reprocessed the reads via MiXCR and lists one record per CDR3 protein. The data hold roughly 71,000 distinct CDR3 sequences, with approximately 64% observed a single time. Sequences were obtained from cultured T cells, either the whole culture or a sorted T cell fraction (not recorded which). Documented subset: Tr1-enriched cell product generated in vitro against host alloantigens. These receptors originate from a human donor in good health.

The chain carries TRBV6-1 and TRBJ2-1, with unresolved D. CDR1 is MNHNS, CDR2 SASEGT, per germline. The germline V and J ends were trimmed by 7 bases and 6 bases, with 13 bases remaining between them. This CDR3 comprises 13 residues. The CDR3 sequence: CASTLGPSNEQFF. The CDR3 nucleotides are TGTGCCAGCACCCTGGGCCCAAGCAATGAGCAGTTCTTC.

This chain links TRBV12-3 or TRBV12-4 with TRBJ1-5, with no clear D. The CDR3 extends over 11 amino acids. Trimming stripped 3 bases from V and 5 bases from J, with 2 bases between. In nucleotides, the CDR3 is TGTGCCAGCAGTTTGGATCAGCCCCAGCATTTT. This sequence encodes CASSLDQPQHF.

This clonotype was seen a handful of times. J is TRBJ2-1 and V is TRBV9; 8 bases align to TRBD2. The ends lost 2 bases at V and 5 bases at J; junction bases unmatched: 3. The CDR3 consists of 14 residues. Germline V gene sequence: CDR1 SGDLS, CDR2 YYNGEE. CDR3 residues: CASSVTGRDNEQFF. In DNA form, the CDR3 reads TGTGCCAGCAGCGTTACCGGGAGGGACAATGAGCAGTTCTTC.

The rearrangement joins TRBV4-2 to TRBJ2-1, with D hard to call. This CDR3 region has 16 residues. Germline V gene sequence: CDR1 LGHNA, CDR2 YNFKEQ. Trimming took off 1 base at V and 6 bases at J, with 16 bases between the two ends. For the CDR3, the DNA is TGTGCCAGCAGCCAAGCGAGGACCCCGGAAGCCAATGAGCAGTTCTTC. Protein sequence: CASSQARTPEANEQFF.

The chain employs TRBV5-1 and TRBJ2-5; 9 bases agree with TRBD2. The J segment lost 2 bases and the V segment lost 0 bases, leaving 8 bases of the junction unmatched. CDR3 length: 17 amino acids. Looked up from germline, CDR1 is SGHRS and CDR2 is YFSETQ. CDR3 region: CASSLEPSGIRQETQYF. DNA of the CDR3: TGCGCCAGCAGCTTGGAGCCTAGCGGGATTAGACAAGAGACCCAGTACTTC.

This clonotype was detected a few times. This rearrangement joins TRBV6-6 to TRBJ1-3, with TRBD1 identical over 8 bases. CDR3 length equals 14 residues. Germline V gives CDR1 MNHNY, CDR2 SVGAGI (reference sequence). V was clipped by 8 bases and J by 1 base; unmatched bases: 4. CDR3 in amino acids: CASGTGGSGNTIYF. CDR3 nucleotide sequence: TGTGCCAGCGGAACAGGGGGATCTGGAAACACCATATATTTT.

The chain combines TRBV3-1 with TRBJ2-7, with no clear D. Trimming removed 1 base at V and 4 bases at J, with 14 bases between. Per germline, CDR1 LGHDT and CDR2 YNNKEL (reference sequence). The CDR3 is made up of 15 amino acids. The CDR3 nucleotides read TGTGCCAGCAGCCAAGCCAGTTCTGGGGTGTACGAGCAGTACTTC. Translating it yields CASSQASSGVYEQYF.

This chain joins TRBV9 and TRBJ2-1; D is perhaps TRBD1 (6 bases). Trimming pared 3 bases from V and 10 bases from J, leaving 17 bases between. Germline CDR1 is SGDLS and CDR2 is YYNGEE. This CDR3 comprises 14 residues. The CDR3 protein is CASSALDRRNEQFF. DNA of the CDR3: TGTGCCAGCAGCGCACTTGACAGGCGCAACGAGCAGTTCTTC. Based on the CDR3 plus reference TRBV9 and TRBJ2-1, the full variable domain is DSGVTQTPKHLITATGQRVTLRCSPRSGDLSVYWYQQSLDQGLQFLIQYYNGEERAKGNILERFSAQQFPDLHSELNLSSLELGDSALYFCASSALDRRNEQFFGPGTRLTVL.

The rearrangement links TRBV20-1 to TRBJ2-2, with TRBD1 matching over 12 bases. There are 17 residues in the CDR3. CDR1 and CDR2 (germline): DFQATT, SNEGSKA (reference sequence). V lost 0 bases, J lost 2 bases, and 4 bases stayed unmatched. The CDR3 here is CSARDRDRGQNTGELFF. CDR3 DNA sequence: TGCAGTGCTAGAGACCGGGACAGGGGGCAAAACACCGGGGAGCTGTTTTTT.

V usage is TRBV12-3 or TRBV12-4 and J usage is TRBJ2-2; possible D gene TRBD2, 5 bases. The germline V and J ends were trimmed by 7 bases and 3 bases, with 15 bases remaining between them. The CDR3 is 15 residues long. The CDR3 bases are TGTGCCAGCAATCCCCTTACTAGAGACACCGGGGAGCTGTTTTTT. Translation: CASNPLTRDTGELFF.

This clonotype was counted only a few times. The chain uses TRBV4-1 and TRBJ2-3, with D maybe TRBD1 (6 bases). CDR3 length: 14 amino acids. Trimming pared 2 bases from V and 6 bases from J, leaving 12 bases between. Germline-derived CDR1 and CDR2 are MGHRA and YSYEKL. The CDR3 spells CASSQNQGLDTQYF. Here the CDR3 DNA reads TGCGCCAGCAGCCAAAATCAGGGGCTGGATACGCAGTATTTT.

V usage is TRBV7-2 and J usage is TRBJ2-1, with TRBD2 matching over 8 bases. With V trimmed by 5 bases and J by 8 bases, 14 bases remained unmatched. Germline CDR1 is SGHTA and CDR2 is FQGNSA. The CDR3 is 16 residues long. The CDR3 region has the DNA TGTGCCAGCAGCCAACGACCGGGAGGGCTGCGGCATGAGCAGTTCTTC. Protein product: CASSQRPGGLRHEQFF.

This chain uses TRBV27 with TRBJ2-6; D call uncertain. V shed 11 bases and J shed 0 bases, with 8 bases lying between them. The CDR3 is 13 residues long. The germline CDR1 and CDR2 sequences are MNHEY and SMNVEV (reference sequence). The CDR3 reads CASRLSGANVLTF. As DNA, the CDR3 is TGTGCCTCCCGACTCTCTGGGGCCAACGTCCTGACTTTC.

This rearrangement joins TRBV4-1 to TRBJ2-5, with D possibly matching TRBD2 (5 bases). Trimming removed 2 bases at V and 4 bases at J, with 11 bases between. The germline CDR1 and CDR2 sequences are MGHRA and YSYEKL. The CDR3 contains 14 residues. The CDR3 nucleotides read TGCGCCAGCAGCCAAAGCGGTTTAACAGAGACCCAGTACTTC. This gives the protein CASSQSGLTETQYF.

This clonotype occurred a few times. CDR3 in DNA: TGCGCCAGCAGCCAAGGGGGCGGGAGAAGCACAGATACGCAGTATTTT. Translating gives CASSQGGGRSTDTQYF. The rearrangement joins TRBV4-3 to TRBJ2-3; 7 nucleotides agree with TRBD2. The CDR3 length is 16 residues. Germline values: CDR1 LGHNA, CDR2 YSLEER. Trimming at V came to 1 base and at J to 0 bases, leaving 4 bases not matched to a gene.

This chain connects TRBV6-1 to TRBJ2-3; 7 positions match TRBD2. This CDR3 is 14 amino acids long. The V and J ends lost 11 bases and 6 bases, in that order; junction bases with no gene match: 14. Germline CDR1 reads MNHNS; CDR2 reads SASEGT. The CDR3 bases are TGTGCCGCATTGCGGGAGCCAGTCGACGATACGCAGTATTTT. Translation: CAALREPVDDTQYF.

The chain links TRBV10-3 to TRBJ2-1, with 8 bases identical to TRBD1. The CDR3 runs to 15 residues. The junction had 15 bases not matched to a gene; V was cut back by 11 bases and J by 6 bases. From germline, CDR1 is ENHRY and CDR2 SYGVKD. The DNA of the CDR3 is TGTGCCGCCGGTGCGGGGACAGGTAACGGCAATGAGCAGTTCTTC. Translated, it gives CAAGAGTGNGNEQFF.

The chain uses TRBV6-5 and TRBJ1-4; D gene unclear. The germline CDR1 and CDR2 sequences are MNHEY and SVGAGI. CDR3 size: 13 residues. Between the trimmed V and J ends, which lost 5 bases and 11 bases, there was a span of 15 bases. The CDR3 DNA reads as TGTGCCAGCAGTGACCGACGCGGCAGGAAACTGTTTTTT. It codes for CASSDRRGRKLFF.

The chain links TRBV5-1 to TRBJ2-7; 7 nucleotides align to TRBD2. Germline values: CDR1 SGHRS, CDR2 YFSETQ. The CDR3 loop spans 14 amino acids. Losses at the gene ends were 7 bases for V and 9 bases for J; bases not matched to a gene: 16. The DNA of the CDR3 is TGCGCCAGCCGCCCTAGCGGAGAGATACGATGGCAGTACTTC. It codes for CASRPSGEIRWQYF.

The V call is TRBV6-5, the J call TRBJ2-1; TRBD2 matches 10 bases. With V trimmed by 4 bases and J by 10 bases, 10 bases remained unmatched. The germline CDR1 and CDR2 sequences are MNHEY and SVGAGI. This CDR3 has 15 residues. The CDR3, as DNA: TGTGCCAGCAGTTTCCTAGCGGGAGTATCGCAAGAGCAGTTCTTC. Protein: CASSFLAGVSQEQFF.

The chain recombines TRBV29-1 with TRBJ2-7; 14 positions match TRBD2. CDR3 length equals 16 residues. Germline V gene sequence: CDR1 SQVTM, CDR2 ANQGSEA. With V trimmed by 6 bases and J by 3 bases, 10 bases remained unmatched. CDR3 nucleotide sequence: TGCAGCGTCCAACCCCTCGGGACTAGCGGGAGCTACGAGCAGTACTTC. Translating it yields CSVQPLGTSGSYEQYF.